The entry below gives a single T cell receptor beta chain sequence along with its context. The target antigen is unknown. The germline V and J ends were trimmed by 6 bases and 4 bases, with 19 bases remaining between them. Germline V gives CDR1 MDHEN, CDR2 SYDVKM. The CDR3 runs to 15 residues. The source of the sample is a study of shared clonotypes between healthy human individuals. General study results and limits: Limited genetic and exposure-history diversity came from having few donors. The study found about 5% of naive CD4 clonotypes shared across a handful of donors.

Using about 220 ng DNA, tens of thousands of T cell genomes, the sorted-subset replicate PCRs were run. How the authors handled the data: Junction-only immunoSEQ data arrived without quality scores, meaning filtering differed. Profiling relied on immunoSEQ multiplex PCR, and the TCRdb table lists in-frame clones only, not all of them. The V and J calls and clone size come from that table; D and trimming were worked out from the DNA. Of 640,000 or so clones detected, about two thirds appear once; the ten largest clones hold under 2%. Sequenced input: memory CD4+ T cells sorted from blood. Specified subset: CD45RA-negative fraction. V usage is TRBV28 and J usage is TRBJ2-7; possible D gene TRBD1, 7 bases. This TCR was recovered from a woman in her twenties or thirties in good health. CDR3 region: CASRPPGGSWYEQYF. The CDR3 region has the DNA TGTGCCAGCAGGCCGCCAGGGGGGTCGTGGTACGAGCAGTACTTC.